The 27 T cell receptor beta chains below all came from one sample that was sequenced in a study of Graves' ophthalmopathy and Graves' hyperthyroidism. Amplification of the TCR beta CDR3 regions used RNA transcripts (as template). Second-round multiplex PCR came after a first-round RT-PCR that employed HTBI primers. One entry per CDR3 protein results from TCRdb running MiXCR on the multiplex PCR reads. The sample lists about 160,000 distinct CDR3 sequences, 30% to 45% seen once, with nearly 9% in the top ten. The sample comprised peripheral blood. These receptors were collected from a man aged 25-45 years with Graves' ophthalmopathy.

The CDR3 coding sequence is TGTGCCAGCAGCTTATTAACAGGGTATAACACCGGGGAGCTGTTTTTT. Protein sequence: CASSLLTGYNTGELFF. J is TRBJ2-2 and V is TRBV7-8; tentative D call: TRBD1 (6 bases). Per germline, CDR1 SGHVS and CDR2 FQNEAQ. Trimming took 2 bases from V and 2 from J, leaving 12 bases between them. The CDR3 extends over 16 amino acids.

The V call is TRBV6-1, the J call TRBJ1-2; D unclear. This CDR3 comprises 15 residues. Per the germline V gene, CDR1 is MNHNS and CDR2 is SASEGT. Trimming cost V 7 bases and J 0 bases, with 15 bases left between them. CDR3 sequence (DNA): TGTGCCAGCAACTCACCGGGCTTAGCTAACTATGGCTACACCTTC. Its protein product is CASNSPGLANYGYTF.

This clonotype was detected many times. The chain carries TRBV10-3 and TRBJ1-5, with a tentative D call TRBD1 (5 bases). With 8 bases removed from V and 2 bases from J, the gap between germline ends came to 7 bases. The CDR3 is 12 amino acids. CDR1 ENHRY and CDR2 SYGVKD come from the germline V gene. CDR3 protein: CAIRDGNQPQHF. The CDR3 DNA follows: TGTGCCATCCGGGACGGCAATCAGCCCCAGCATTTT.

This clonotype was detected a few times. The J gene is TRBJ2-4, the V gene TRBV12-3 or TRBV12-4; 11 bases map to TRBD1. The CDR3 extends over 14 amino acids. Trimming took 6 bases from V and 12 from J; bases not matched to a gene: 10. This CDR3 reads CASSLGQGARNQYF. Here the CDR3 DNA reads TGTGCCAGCAGCCTCGGACAGGGGGCGCGGAATCAGTACTTC.

The rearrangement joins TRBV5-1 to TRBJ1-2; D is unclear. From germline, CDR1 is SGHRS and CDR2 YFSETQ. V was clipped by 0 bases and J by 4 bases, with 4 bases between them. The CDR3 is made up of 12 amino acids. In nucleotides, the CDR3 is TGCGCCAGCAGCTTGGAGAGCTATGGCTACACCTTC. Translating it yields CASSLESYGYTF. The whole variable domain, filled in from reference TRBV5-1 and TRBJ1-2, reads KAGVTQTPRYLIKTRGQQVTLSCSPISGHRSVSWYQQTPGQGLQFLFEYFSETQRNKGNFPGRFSGRQFSNSRSEMNVSTLELGDSALYLCASSLESYGYTFGSGTRLTVV.

This clonotype was seen ten or more times. This chain links TRBV19 with TRBJ1-1; 8 bases align to TRBD1. V lost 7 bases to trimming and J lost 4 bases; unmatched junction nucleotides: 8. Germline-derived CDR1 and CDR2 are LNHDA and SQIVND (reference sequence). The CDR3 extends over 14 amino acids. The CDR3 sequence: CASTRLTGATEAFF. The DNA of the CDR3 is TGTGCCAGTACCCGTTTGACAGGGGCCACTGAAGCTTTCTTT.

This sequence joins TRBV6-2 or TRBV6-3 and TRBJ2-5, with D uncertain. The CDR3 consists of 13 residues. Trimming stripped 2 bases from V and 5 bases from J, with 9 bases between. Germline CDR1 is MNHEY and CDR2 is SVGEGT. The CDR3 sequence: CASSYEKWETQYF. As DNA, the CDR3 is TGTGCCAGCAGTTACGAAAAATGGGAGACCCAGTACTTC.

This clonotype was seen many times. This rearrangement joins TRBV15 to TRBJ1-2; D might be TRBD1 (5 bases). Trimming pared 8 bases from V and 5 bases from J, leaving 15 bases between. The CDR3 has 13 residues. Germline-derived CDR1 and CDR2 are LNHNV and YYDKDF (reference sequence). As DNA, the CDR3 is TGTGCCACCCGAGGGACCAGGTGGTATGGCTACACCTTC. Its translation: CATRGTRWYGYTF.

In this sample, this clonotype turned up many times. CDR3 DNA: TGTGCCAGCAGTCCAACAGTTGACACTGAAGCTTTCTTT. Its protein is CASSPTVDTEAFF. The genes are TRBV28 and TRBJ1-1; no definite D call. Trimming took 5 bases from V and 3 from J, leaving 10 bases between them. Per germline, CDR1 MDHEN and CDR2 SYDVKM. CDR3 length: 13 residues.

This clonotype was counted only a few times. The genes are TRBV6-2 or TRBV6-3 and TRBJ2-7; D assignment may be TRBD1 or TRBD2 (5 bases each). V was clipped by 7 bases and J by 1 base, with 14 bases between them. The CDR3 consists of 14 residues. Germline-derived CDR1 and CDR2 are MNHEY and SVGEGT. The CDR3 here is CASTDRDLSYEQYF. The CDR3 region has the DNA TGTGCCAGCACCGACCGGGACCTATCCTACGAGCAGTACTTC.

J is TRBJ1-2 and V is TRBV24-1, with 7 bases lining up with TRBD1. This CDR3 is built from 15 residues. Germline CDR1 KGHDR, CDR2 SFDVKD. V shed 8 bases and J 0 bases; nucleotides not matched to a gene: 8. The CDR3 bases are TGTGCCACCATGCTCCGGGACAGACCTAACTATGGCTACACCTTC. This gives the protein CATMLRDRPNYGYTF.

V usage is TRBV30 and J usage is TRBJ1-2, with 7 bases fitting TRBD1. V trimming: 3 bases; J trimming: 2 bases; junction bases outside the gene matches: 6. The germline gives CDR1 GTSNPN, CDR2 SVGIG (reference sequence). CDR3 length equals 14 residues. The CDR3 here is CAWRRDRLNYGYTF. The CDR3 nucleotides read TGTGCCTGGAGACGGGACAGACTAAACTATGGCTACACCTTC.

This clonotype was found many times. V and J are TRBV9 and TRBJ2-5; 7 nucleotides line up with TRBD1. Trimming took 3 bases from V and 0 from J; bases not matched to a gene: 11. CDR3 size: 17 residues. Germline-derived CDR1 and CDR2 are SGDLS and YYNGEE. The CDR3 region has the DNA TGTGCCAGCAGCGAAGGCCAACAGGGGATAAACCAAGAGACCCAGTACTTC. Encoded protein: CASSEGQQGINQETQYF.

In its sample, this clonotype was seen many times. The final CDR3 position lacks the conserved phenylalanine or tryptophan, pointing to a likely read error. Because the CDR3's place on the DNA is in doubt, the DNA is left out and the CDR3 is given as listed by TCRdb. The chain joins TRBV2 to TRBJ2-5; no DNA check was done on the table's D call, TRBD1. The CDR3 sequence runs 11 residues, both termini included. Germline V CDR1 and CDR2: SNHLY, FYNNEI. CDR3 sequence reads: CASSPLPDVQV.

This chain links TRBV2 with TRBJ1-2; D is uncertain. Trimming took off 4 bases at V and 5 bases at J, with 11 bases between the two ends. CDR3 size: 13 residues. Germline-derived CDR1 and CDR2 are SNHLY and FYNNEI. The CDR3 reads CASSGHSVYGYTF. The CDR3, as DNA: TGTGCCAGCAGTGGGCACAGCGTATATGGCTACACCTTC. The entire variable domain, with the rest obtained from reference TRBV2 and TRBJ1-2, is as follows: EPEVTQTPSHQVTQMGQEVILRCVPISNHLYFYWYRQILGQKVEFLVSFYNNEISEKSEIFDDQFSVERPDGSNFTLKIRSTKLEDSAMYFCASSGHSVYGYTFGSGTRLTVV.

This clonotype was seen many times. This rearrangement joins TRBV9 to TRBJ2-5; TRBD1 aligns across 7 bases. The CDR3 runs 16 residues. The trim removed 0 bases at V and 5 bases at J, leaving 10 bases unmatched. Looked up from germline, CDR1 is SGDLS and CDR2 is YYNGEE. CDR3 nucleotide sequence: TGTGCCAGCAGCGTAGCGGACAGGAGCCGGGGCGAGACCCAGTACTTC. Translated: CASSVADRSRGETQYF.

Ten or more counts support this clonotype. The V and J genes are TRBV6-1 and TRBJ1-2, with unresolved D. The CDR3 is 14 amino acids. Trimming took off 7 bases at V and 6 bases at J, with 18 bases between the two ends. Germline values: CDR1 MNHNS, CDR2 SASEGT. CDR3 region: CASTRVGDVDGYTF. DNA of the CDR3: TGTGCCAGCACCCGCGTCGGGGATGTTGATGGCTACACCTTC.

The sample holds one count of this clonotype. The rearrangement joins TRBV6-1 to TRBJ2-2; 9 positions agree with TRBD1. Germline V gene lookup returns CDR1 MNHNS and CDR2 SASEGT. The V segment lost 6 bases and the J segment 10 bases; nucleotides outside the gene matches: 6. The CDR3 covers 13 residues. The CDR3 coding sequence is TGTGCCAGCAGCGGGACAGGGAAGGTGGAGCTGTTTTTT. Residues: CASSGTGKVELFF.

This clonotype was counted at least ten times. The gene calls are TRBV6-1 and TRBJ2-5, with 9 positions matching TRBD1. CDR1 is MNHNS and CDR2 is SASEGT in the germline V gene. The ends lost 1 base at V and 4 bases at J; junction bases unmatched: 4. The CDR3 is 15 amino acids. CDR3 sequence: CASSEDRGRAETQYF. CDR3 sequence (DNA): TGTGCCAGCAGTGAAGACAGGGGGCGCGCAGAGACCCAGTACTTC.

The chain has TRBV6-5 and TRBJ2-7; D call uncertain. Germline V gives CDR1 MNHEY, CDR2 SVGAGI. This CDR3 spans 13 amino acids. V lost 2 bases and J 3 bases, leaving 8 bases between the germline ends. CDR3 in amino acids: CASSYTDRYEQYF. CDR3 coding DNA: TGTGCCAGCAGTTACACGGACCGCTACGAGCAGTACTTC.

This clonotype showed up many times. Its ends do not fully match the called genes, so a read error is possible. The chain has TRBV12-3 or TRBV12-4 and TRBJ2-5; D unresolved. CDR3 size: 12 residues. This CDR3 reads CASSLEGETQYF. DNA of the CDR3: TGTGCCAGCAGCTTAGAAGGAGAGACCCAGTACTTC.

This clonotype was picked up many times. V is TRBV11-2 and J is TRBJ2-7, with TRBD2 matching over 8 bases. V lost 5 bases, J lost 4 bases, and 13 bases stayed unmatched. Germline V gene sequence: CDR1 SGHAT, CDR2 FQNNGV. The length of the CDR3 is 16 residues. CDR3 DNA: TGTGCCAGCAGCCGCCGTCGGGCGGGAGGTGAATACGAGCAGTACTTC. Protein product: CASSRRRAGGEYEQYF.

This clonotype occurred many times. This chain connects TRBV10-3 to TRBJ1-2, with 7 positions matching TRBD1. Germline loops: CDR1 ENHRY, CDR2 SYGVKD. This CDR3 comprises 14 residues. The V gene end was trimmed by 2 bases and the J gene end by 4 bases; junction bases not matched to a gene: 4. The CDR3 loop reads CAISETTGFYGYTF. In nucleotides, the CDR3 is TGTGCCATCAGTGAGACGACAGGGTTCTATGGCTACACCTTC.

Of note for this clonotype: The junction does not match germline at one end; this may be a read error. The chain joins TRBV6-1 to TRBJ2-7, with D perhaps matching TRBD2 (5 bases). This CDR3 has 14 residues. CDR1 MNHNS and CDR2 SASEGT come from the germline V gene. The CDR3 DNA follows: TGTGCCATCAGTGATCTGGGGAGCTCCTACGAGCAGTACTTC. It is translated as CAISDLGSSYEQYF.

The sample holds many counts of this clonotype. The CDR3 region has the DNA TGTGCCAGTAGTATGGGCGGGGACATTCAGTACTTC. It codes for CASSMGGDIQYF. The rearrangement joins TRBV19 to TRBJ2-4; weak D call: TRBD2 (6 bases). V lost 3 bases to trimming and J lost 8 bases, with 8 bases between them. This CDR3 contains 12 residues. Germline V gives CDR1 LNHDA, CDR2 SQIVND (reference sequence). The variable domain in full, with the rest retrieved from reference TRBV19 and TRBJ2-4, is DGGITQSPKYLFRKEGQNVTLSCEQNLNHDAMYWYRQDPGQGLRLIYYSQIVNDFQKGDIAEGYSVSREKKESFPLTVTSAQKNPTAFYLCASSMGGDIQYFGAGTRLSVL.

Ten or more counts support this clonotype. The rearrangement uses TRBV19 and TRBJ1-2; D perhaps matches TRBD1 (5 bases). Germline CDR1 is LNHDA and CDR2 is SQIVND (reference sequence). This CDR3 region has 11 residues. With 6 bases removed from V and 8 bases from J, the gap between germline ends came to 10 bases. The CDR3, as DNA: TGTGCCAGTAGCAGGGCGGAGGGCTACACCTTC. It yields the protein CASSRAEGYTF.

This clonotype was found many times. The gene calls are TRBV6-1 and TRBJ1-2; D uncertain. The CDR3 totals 15 residues. Between the trimmed V and J ends, which lost 0 bases and 2 bases, there was a span of 10 bases. The V gene's germline CDR1 is MNHNS and CDR2 SASEGT. The CDR3 protein is CASSEAEGYNYGYTF. The CDR3 DNA reads as TGTGCCAGCAGTGAAGCTGAAGGGTACAACTATGGCTACACCTTC.